This T cell receptor (beta chain) was recovered during a study of CD8 T cells in ankylosing spondylitis (dated 2017 in TCRdb). In the study overall: To find TCR variants linked to disease, the study profiled T cell receptor beta repertoires in ankylosing spondylitis patients and healthy donors. The whole study cohort included roughly 110 healthy donors and 25 ankylosing spondylitis patients. Peripheral blood was sampled, and synovial fluid was also collected from ankylosing spondylitis patients. Points the paper makes about the study in general: Some of the motif variants had been reported before in the synovial fluid and blood of reactive arthritis patients, a finding that suggests common disease-initiation mechanisms. A CD8+ phenotype was shown by the disease-linked clones, which were found at relatively low frequencies in peripheral blood. The disease-linked clones were reported as significantly enriched in matched synovial fluid samples from ankylosing spondylitis patients. A TCR beta motif of about 8 highly homologous amino acid variants appeared characteristic of blood from ankylosing spondylitis patients.

This clonotype has at least ten counts. Its antigen remains undetermined. The input lacks base qualities; no much larger clone sits a single base away. Sequencing relied on an Illumina HiSeq 2500. Quantitative 5'-RACE with molecular barcodes was used to prepare TCR beta libraries. Per the authors' processing: Disease-linked TCR variants were identified with a new computational method built on a probabilistic model of VDJ rearrangement. TCRdb reanalyzed the raw reads on its own, using fastp at Q25 for trimming and MiXCR for clone calling, and kept in-frame beta chains. Identical CDR3 proteins give one entry, which carries the most common genes and DNA. TCRdb's processing, not the authors', yielded these V and J calls. Recorded for this sample are around 250,000 distinct CDR3 sequences; approximately 20% of them occurred a single time. About a third of the sample lies in the top ten. CDR1 and CDR2 (SGDLS, YYNGEE) derive from the germline V gene. The CDR3 spans 15 residues, from the cysteine through the phenylalanine. CDR3 DNA is the only sequence kept; it has 45 bases, read in frame from the first base. Trimming removed 4 bases from V and 2 bases from J; the gene matches leave 9 bases unexplained.

The origin of this receptor is a male donor with ankylosing spondylitis or in good health (not recorded which). The chain uses TRBV9 and TRBJ2-7, with TRBD2 identical over 7 junction bases. Sequencing input: blood, either unsorted or a sorted T cell fraction (not recorded which). The CDR3 region has the sequence CASSPSGARTYEQYF. The DNA sequence reads TGTGCCAGCAGCCCAAGCGGGGCTAGAACCTACGAGCAGTACTTC.